The clone carrying this T cell receptor (beta chain) was recorded only once. A much larger clonotype is one base distant, so this may be a read error. This entry belongs to a study of early T cells in non-severe SARS-CoV-2 infection. Looking at the study overall: Sequencing targeted bulk RNA from unsorted whole blood, leaving chains unpaired.

This CDR3 is 13 amino acids long. Per germline, CDR1 SGHTA and CDR2 FQGNSA. Unique molecular identifiers were added to individual cDNA molecules. TCRdb re-called the 5' RACE reads with MiXCR, one entry per CDR3 protein. The sample lists some 80,000 distinct CDR3 sequences; 5% were seen once. The material was whole blood, obtained at baseline. This sequence joins TRBV7-2 and TRBJ1-1; perhaps TRBD1 as D (5 bases). The TCR was taken from an adult who was a healthcare worker with PCR-confirmed SARS-CoV-2 infection or an uninfected control (not recorded which). The CDR3 sequence: CVSSLWGGTEAFF. The CDR3, as DNA: TGTGTCAGCAGCTTATGGGGGGGCACTGAAGCTTTCTTT.